This T cell receptor (beta chain) was sequenced in a study of control samples from healthy donors and cancer patients. This CDR3 has 17 amino acids. V was pared by 1 base and J by 0 bases, with 10 bases between. CDR1 LGHNA and CDR2 YNFKEQ come from the germline V gene. TCRdb's table, derived via immunoSEQ multiplex PCR, lists solely in-frame clones and lacks some. Of more than 140,000 clones listed, about 90% are singletons. The gene calls are TRBV4-2 and TRBJ1-6; maybe TRBD1 (5 bases). The sequenced material came from blood. The TCR originated in a man aged 18 to 29 in good health. For the CDR3, the DNA is TGTGCCAGCAGCCAAGCGGGGACGAGCTCCTATAATTCACCCCTCCACTTT. Its protein product is CASSQAGTSSYNSPLHF.